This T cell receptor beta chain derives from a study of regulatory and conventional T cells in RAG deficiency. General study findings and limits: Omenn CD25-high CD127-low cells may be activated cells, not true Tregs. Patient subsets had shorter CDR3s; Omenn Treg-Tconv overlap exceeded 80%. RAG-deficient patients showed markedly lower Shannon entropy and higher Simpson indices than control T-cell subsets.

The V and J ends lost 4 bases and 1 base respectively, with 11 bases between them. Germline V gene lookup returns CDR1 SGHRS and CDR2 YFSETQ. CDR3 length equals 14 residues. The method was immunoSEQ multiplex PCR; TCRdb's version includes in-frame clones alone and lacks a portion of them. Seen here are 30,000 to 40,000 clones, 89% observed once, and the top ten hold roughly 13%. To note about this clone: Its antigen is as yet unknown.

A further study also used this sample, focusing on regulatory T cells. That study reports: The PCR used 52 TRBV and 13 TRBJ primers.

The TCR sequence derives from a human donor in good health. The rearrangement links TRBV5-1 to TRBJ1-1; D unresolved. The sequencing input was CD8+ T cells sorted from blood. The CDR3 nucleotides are TGCGCCAGCAGCGCCGATCATCGGAACACTGAAGCTTTCTTT. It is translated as CASSADHRNTEAFF.